Below, 10 T cell receptor beta chains from the same sample are listed, as sequenced in a study of blood T cell repertoires in COVID-19. Sequenced by immunoSEQ multiplex PCR; TCRdb stores in-frame clones only, minus some. The data hold a few hundred thousand clones, with 85% to 90% observed a single time. Sequenced sample: peripheral blood. The source of these receptors is a man aged 18 to 29 with active or convalescent COVID-19.

This clone was detected only once. This CDR3 is CASSLGEGGEKLFF. CDR3 DNA: TGCGCCAGCAGCTTGGGGGAGGGCGGTGAAAAACTGTTTTTT. The chain joins TRBV5-1 to TRBJ1-4; D unclear. With 0 bases removed from V and 7 bases from J, the gap between germline ends came to 10 bases. This CDR3 is 14 amino acids long. Germline CDR1 is SGHRS and CDR2 is YFSETQ.

The rearrangement uses TRBV30 and TRBJ2-7; 8 bases match TRBD1. Trimming at V came to 0 bases and at J to 5 bases, leaving 12 bases not matched to a gene. Germline-derived CDR1 and CDR2 are GTSNPN and SVGIG (reference sequence). This CDR3 has 16 amino acids. Written as DNA, the CDR3 is TGTGCCTGGAGTGTTCCCTCGGACAGGGCGTTACACGAGCAGTACTTC. This encodes CAWSVPSDRALHEQYF.

The chain combines TRBV6-5 with TRBJ1-5, with no clear D. V lost 5 bases, J lost 0 bases, and 8 bases lay in between. This CDR3 region has 14 residues. Germline CDR1 is MNHEY and CDR2 is SVGAGI. The CDR3: CASSRSRSNQPQHF. CDR3 bases: TGTGCCAGCAGTCGGTCCCGTAGCAATCAGCCCCAGCATTTT.

This chain connects TRBV6-5 to TRBJ2-4, with D hard to call. This CDR3 spans 15 amino acids. Trimming shortened V by 10 bases and J by 0 bases, and 16 bases separated the two germline ends. CDR1 and CDR2 from the germline V gene are MNHEY and SVGAGI. CDR3 sequence reads: CAIQNRNLAKNIQYF. The CDR3 DNA reads as TGTGCCATCCAGAACAGAAACCTAGCCAAAAACATTCAGTACTTC.

The chain links TRBV12-5 to TRBJ1-2; 11 positions match TRBD1. The CDR3 runs 14 residues. Germline V CDR1 and CDR2: LGHNT, FRNRAP. Trimming at V came to 7 bases and at J to 8 bases, leaving 9 bases not matched to a gene. In DNA, the CDR3 is TGTGCTAGTGACGTAAGGACAGGGGGCGTGGGCTACACCTTC. Translating it yields CASDVRTGGVGYTF.

The chain recombines TRBV9 with TRBJ1-4, with TRBD1 matching over 9 bases. V was pared by 4 bases and J by 10 bases, with 8 bases of the junction left unmatched. The CDR3 totals 14 residues. Germline loops: CDR1 SGDLS, CDR2 YYNGEE. The CDR3: CASSLRDRDGKLFF. CDR3 sequence (DNA): TGTGCCAGCAGCCTCCGGGACAGGGACGGAAAACTGTTTTTT.

This clone occurred a few times. The chain links TRBV5-4 to TRBJ1-2; D perhaps matches TRBD1 (6 bases). V lost 4 bases, J lost 0 bases, and 19 bases lay in between. Germline assignment: CDR1 SGHNT and CDR2 YYREEE (reference sequence). This CDR3 spans 17 amino acids. The CDR3 region is CASSLPSGARSNYGYTF. Written as DNA, the CDR3 is TGTGCCAGCAGCCTACCCTCAGGGGCCCGGTCTAACTATGGCTACACCTTC.

This clone was detected only a few times. This chain uses TRBV30 with TRBJ2-7; D perhaps matches TRBD2 (5 bases). V lost 5 bases, J lost 3 bases, and 8 bases lay in between. CDR1 and CDR2 from the germline V gene are GTSNPN and SVGIG (reference sequence). CDR3 size: 11 residues. CDR3 sequence (DNA): TGTGCCTGGGGACTCGTCTACGAGCAGTACTTC. It specifies CAWGLVYEQYF.

The rearrangement links TRBV12-3 or TRBV12-4 to TRBJ1-5; a weak D match, TRBD1 (6 bases). The CDR3 length is 13 residues. V shed 6 bases and J shed 7 bases, with 13 bases lying between them. CDR3 nucleotide sequence: TGTGCCAGCAGCAACAGGGATAGGCAGCCCCAGCATTTT. The encoded protein is CASSNRDRQPQHF.

This chain joins TRBV28 and TRBJ1-1; 7 bases align to TRBD1. The J segment lost 0 bases and the V segment lost 6 bases, leaving 10 bases of the junction unmatched. Germline values: CDR1 MDHEN, CDR2 SYDVKM. CDR3 length equals 16 residues. The CDR3 loop reads CASREGALTVNTEAFF. The CDR3 DNA reads TGTGCCAGCAGGGAGGGGGCACTAACCGTGAACACTGAAGCTTTCTTT.